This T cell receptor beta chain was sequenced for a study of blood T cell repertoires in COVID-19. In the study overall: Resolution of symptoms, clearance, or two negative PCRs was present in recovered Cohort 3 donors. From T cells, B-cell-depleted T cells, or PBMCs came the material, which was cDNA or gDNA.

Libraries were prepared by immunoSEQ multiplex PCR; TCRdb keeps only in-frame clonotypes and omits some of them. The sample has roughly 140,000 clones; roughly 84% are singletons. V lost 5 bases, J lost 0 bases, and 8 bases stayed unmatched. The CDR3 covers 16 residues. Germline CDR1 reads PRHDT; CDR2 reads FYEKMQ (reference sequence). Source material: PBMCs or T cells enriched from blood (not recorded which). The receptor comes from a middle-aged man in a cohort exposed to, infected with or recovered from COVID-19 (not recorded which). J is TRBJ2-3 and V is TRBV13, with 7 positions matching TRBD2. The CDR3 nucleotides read TGTGCCAGCAGCCCCCAGAGCGGGAAGAGCACAGATACGCAGTATTTT. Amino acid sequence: CASSPQSGKSTDTQYF.